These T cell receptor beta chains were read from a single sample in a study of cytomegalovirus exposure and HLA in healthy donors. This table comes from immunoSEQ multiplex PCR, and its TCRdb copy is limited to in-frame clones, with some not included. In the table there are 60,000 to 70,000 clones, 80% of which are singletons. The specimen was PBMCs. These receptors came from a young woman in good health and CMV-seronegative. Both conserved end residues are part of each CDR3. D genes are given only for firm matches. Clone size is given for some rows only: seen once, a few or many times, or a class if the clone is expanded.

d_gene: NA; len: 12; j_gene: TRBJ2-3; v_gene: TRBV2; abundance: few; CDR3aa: CASKDNTDTQYF; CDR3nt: TGTGCCAGCAAGGACAACACAGATACGCAGTATTTT
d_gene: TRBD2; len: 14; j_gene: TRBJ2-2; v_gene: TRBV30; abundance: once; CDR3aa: CARIGASGTGELFF; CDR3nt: TGTGCCCGAATAGGGGCTAGCGGGACCGGGGAGCTGTTTTTT
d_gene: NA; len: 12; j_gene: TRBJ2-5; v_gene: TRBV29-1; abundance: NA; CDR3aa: CSVDGQQETQYF; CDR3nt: TGCAGCGTTGATGGGCAACAAGAGACCCAGTACTTC
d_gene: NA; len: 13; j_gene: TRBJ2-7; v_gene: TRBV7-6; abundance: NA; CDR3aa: CASSQQGPYEQYF; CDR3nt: TGTGCCAGCAGCCAACAGGGTCCCTACGAGCAGTACTTC
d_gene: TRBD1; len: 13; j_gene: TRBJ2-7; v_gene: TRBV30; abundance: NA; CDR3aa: CAWSKGQAYEQYF; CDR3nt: TGTGCCTGGAGTAAGGGACAGGCCTACGAGCAGTACTTC
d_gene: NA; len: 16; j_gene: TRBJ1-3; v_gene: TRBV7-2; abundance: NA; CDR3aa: CASTTGSPSAGNTIYF; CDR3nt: TGTGCCAGCACAACAGGGTCCCCCTCTGCAGGAAACACCATATATTTT
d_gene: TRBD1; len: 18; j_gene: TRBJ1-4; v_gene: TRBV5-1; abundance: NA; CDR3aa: CASSLAPRDSIRGEKLFF; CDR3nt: TGCGCCAGCAGCTTGGCTCCCCGGGACAGTATTCGGGGTGAAAAACTGTTTTTT
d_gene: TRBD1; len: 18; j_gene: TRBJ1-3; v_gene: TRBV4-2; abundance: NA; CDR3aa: CASSQGPQSGTGWNTIYF; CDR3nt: TGTGCCAGCAGCCAAGGACCTCAATCCGGGACAGGGTGGAACACCATATATTTT
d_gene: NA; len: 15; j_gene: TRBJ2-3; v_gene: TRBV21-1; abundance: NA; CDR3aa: CASSKGGPLRPPQYF; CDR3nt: TGTGCCAGCAGCAAAGGCGGGCCTCTACGTCCACCACAGTATTTT
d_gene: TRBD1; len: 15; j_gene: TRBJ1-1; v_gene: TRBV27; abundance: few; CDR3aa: CASSFSSQGATEAFF; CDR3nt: TGTGCCAGCAGTTTCAGTAGCCAGGGGGCCACTGAAGCTTTCTTT
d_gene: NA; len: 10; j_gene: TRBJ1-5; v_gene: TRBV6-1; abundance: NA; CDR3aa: CASGSQPQHF; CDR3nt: TGTGCCAGCGGCAGTCAGCCCCAGCATTTT
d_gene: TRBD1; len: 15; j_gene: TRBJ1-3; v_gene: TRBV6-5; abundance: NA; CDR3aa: CASTRDSISGNTIYF; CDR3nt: TGTGCCAGCACCCGGGACAGTATCTCTGGAAACACCATATATTTT
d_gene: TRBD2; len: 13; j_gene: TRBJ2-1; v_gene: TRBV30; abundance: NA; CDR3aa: CAWKLAGGNEQFF; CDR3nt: TGTGCCTGGAAGCTAGCGGGTGGGAATGAGCAGTTCTTC
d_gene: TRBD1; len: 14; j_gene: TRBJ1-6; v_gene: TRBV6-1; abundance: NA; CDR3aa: CASRTGYKDSPLHF; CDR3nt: TGTGCCAGCAGGACAGGGTACAAAGATTCACCCCTCCACTTT
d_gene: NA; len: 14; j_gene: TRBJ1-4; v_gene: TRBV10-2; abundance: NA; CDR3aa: CASSGGATNEKLFF; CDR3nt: TGCGCCAGCAGCGGCGGAGCAACTAATGAAAAACTGTTTTTT
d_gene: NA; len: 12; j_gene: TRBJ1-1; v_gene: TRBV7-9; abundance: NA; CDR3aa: CASSPGTLEAFF; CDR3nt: TGTGCCAGCAGCCCTGGGACACTGGAAGCTTTCTTT